This TCR beta chain emerged from a study of spatial heterogeneity in lung cancer. About the study: Averaged across combinations, each unique TCR and UMI pairing appeared more than ten times in raw reads, which were uncorrected.

Time point: sample taken at primary tumor resection. Sequencing was performed on whole RNA extracted from tumor and nontumor lung tissue, or from frozen PBMC, and the material was left unsorted. V was clipped by 9 bases and J by 0 bases, with 16 bases between them. Germline V gene lookup returns CDR1 SGHRS and CDR2 YFSETQ. The CDR3 is made up of 15 amino acids. From the 5' RACE reads, TCRdb called clonotypes with MiXCR, one entry per CDR3 protein. The profile shows fewer than 65,000 distinct CDR3 sequences, approximately 6% of them singletons. The TCR sequence derives from a female donor with early-stage non-small cell lung cancer. The rearrangement links TRBV5-1 to TRBJ2-4; D assignment may be TRBD1 or TRBD2 (6 bases each). Sequenced material: PBMCs, taken at surgery. The CDR3 here is CAIQRGELAKNIQYF. Here the CDR3 DNA reads TGCGCCATCCAGAGGGGGGAGCTAGCCAAAAACATTCAGTACTTC.